The 25 T cell receptor beta chains below come from one sample, sequenced in a study of identical twins. One entry per CDR3 protein results from TCRdb running MiXCR on the 5' RACE reads. The data show 350,000 to 400,000 distinct CDR3 sequences, approximately 9.1% seen once. The specimen was naive T cells sorted from blood. Every receptor here comes from a woman aged 50 to 65 in good health.

This clonotype has just a few counts. V usage is TRBV24-1 and J usage is TRBJ1-2; possibly TRBD1 for D (6 bases). Germline CDR1 is KGHDR and CDR2 is SFDVKD. Between the trimmed V and J ends, which lost 10 bases and 8 bases, there was a span of 19 bases. The CDR3 is 13 residues long. The CDR3 DNA is TGTGCCACGGGGGACGGGGGCATCTTCGGCTACACCTTC. Amino acid sequence: CATGDGGIFGYTF.

The chain carries TRBV11-2 and TRBJ2-1, with TRBD2 matching 9 bases. Germline V gene sequence: CDR1 SGHAT, CDR2 FQNNGV. J gave up 15 bases and V 8 bases, and 8 bases lay outside the gene matches. This CDR3 region has 11 residues. CDR3 in amino acids: CASSLREGLFF. In DNA, the CDR3 is TGTGCCAGCTCTTTGCGGGAGGGCTTGTTCTTC.

The V gene is TRBV3-1, the J gene TRBJ2-5, with 7 bases identical to TRBD2. CDR1 is LGHDT and CDR2 is YNNKEL in the germline V gene (reference sequence). Unmatched junction bases numbered 6, after V lost 4 bases and J lost 4 bases. The CDR3 totals 14 residues. The CDR3 spells CASSRSGERETQYF. DNA of the CDR3: TGTGCCAGCAGCCGGAGCGGGGAGAGAGAGACCCAGTACTTC.

The J gene is TRBJ2-7, the V gene TRBV2, with 7 bases identical to TRBD1. Looked up from germline, CDR1 is SNHLY and CDR2 is FYNNEI. Trimming removed 10 bases from V and 12 bases from J; junction bases left unmatched: 18. The CDR3 is 13 residues long. CDR3: CATQTGTALERYV. The CDR3 DNA reads TGTGCCACCCAAACCGGGACAGCTCTGGAGAGGTACGTC.

With respect to this clonotype: A much larger clone differs from this one at a single base, so this may be a read error. This chain uses TRBV27 with TRBJ1-1; TRBD1 matches 8 bases. Germline-derived CDR1 and CDR2 are MNHEY and SMNVEV (reference sequence). Trimming took 6 bases from V and 6 from J; bases not matched to a gene: 9. This CDR3 region has 14 residues. The chain's CDR3 is CASRADRARPEAFF. As DNA, the CDR3 is TGTGCCAGCAGGGCGGACAGGGCTCGCCCTGAAGCTTTCTTT.

The sample holds many counts of this clonotype. The chain uses TRBV10-1 and TRBJ2-1, with D uncertain. With 2 bases removed from V and 8 bases from J, the gap between germline ends came to 10 bases. Germline CDR1 is WNHNN and CDR2 is SYGVQD (reference sequence). The CDR3 is 13 residues long. This CDR3 is CASSENPGDEQFF. The CDR3 DNA reads as TGCGCCAGCAGTGAGAACCCAGGCGATGAGCAGTTCTTC.

The chain uses TRBV14 and TRBJ2-1; 8 bases line up with TRBD1. This CDR3 has 15 residues. V dropped 6 bases and J dropped 5; count of bases not matched to a gene: 9. Germline assignment: CDR1 SGHDN and CDR2 FVKESK. This chain's CDR3 is CASSHTGQDHNEQFF. The CDR3 coding sequence is TGTGCCAGCAGTCATACGGGACAGGACCACAATGAGCAGTTCTTC.

This clonotype was counted between two and nine times. The rearrangement uses TRBV5-6 and TRBJ1-1; a possible D gene is TRBD1 (6 bases). The germline V and J ends were trimmed by 4 bases and 6 bases, with 13 bases remaining between them. The CDR3 has 13 amino acids. Germline values: CDR1 SGHDT, CDR2 YYEEEE. The CDR3, as DNA: TGTGCCAGCAGCCCGGGGGGGGCAGCTGAAGCTTTCTTT. It is translated as CASSPGGAAEAFF.

The chain recombines TRBV24-1 with TRBJ2-7; 10 bases are a match to TRBD1. Looked up from germline, CDR1 is KGHDR and CDR2 is SFDVKD. With V trimmed by 4 bases and J by 6 bases, 8 bases remained unmatched. The CDR3 has 15 amino acids. This chain's CDR3 is CATSDTTGTGVEQYF. CDR3 bases: TGTGCCACCAGTGACACAACCGGGACAGGGGTCGAGCAGTACTTC.

This clonotype turned up a few times. The chain combines TRBV27 with TRBJ2-7; D call uncertain. With 5 bases removed from V and 0 bases from J, the gap between germline ends came to 8 bases. Per the germline V gene, CDR1 is MNHEY and CDR2 is SMNVEV (reference sequence). The CDR3 is made up of 13 amino acids. The CDR3 region is CASSPYSSYEQYF. The CDR3 DNA sequence: TGTGCCAGCAGTCCCTATAGCTCCTACGAGCAGTACTTC.

This chain connects TRBV10-1 to TRBJ2-7, with D perhaps matching TRBD2 (6 bases). The CDR3 runs 15 residues. From germline, CDR1 is WNHNN and CDR2 SYGVQD (reference sequence). V lost 6 bases and J lost 0, with 15 bases in between. This CDR3 is CASRAGRRSSYEQYV. DNA for the CDR3: TGCGCCAGCAGGGCTGGGAGGAGGAGCTCCTACGAGCAGTACGTC.

Here the CDR3 DNA reads TGCGCCAGCAGGCGGGGGGAAAGTCTAGGCACTGAAGCTTTCTTT. Residues: CASRRGESLGTEAFF. J is TRBJ1-1 and V is TRBV5-1; D perhaps matches TRBD1 (5 bases). The CDR3 runs 15 residues. The V gene's germline CDR1 is SGHRS and CDR2 YFSETQ. Deletions cut 5 bases from V and 4 bases from J, with 18 bases between. Full variable domain (rest looked up from reference TRBV5-1 and TRBJ1-1): KAGVTQTPRYLIKTRGQQVTLSCSPISGHRSVSWYQQTPGQGLQFLFEYFSETQRNKGNFPGRFSGRQFSNSRSEMNVSTLELGDSALYLCASRRGESLGTEAFFGQGTRLTVV.

This clonotype was detected many times. The chain is built from TRBV29-1 and TRBJ2-1; 7 bases match TRBD1. CDR3 length: 14 amino acids. Germline V lookup: CDR1 SQVTM, CDR2 ANQGSEA. After removal of 3 bases from V and 2 bases from J, the junction contained 4 bases not matched to a gene. CDR3 nucleotide sequence: TGCAGCGTTGACAGCCAGGGGGCCTACAATGAGCAGTTCTTC. It codes for CSVDSQGAYNEQFF.

This clonotype was observed a handful of times. The chain recombines TRBV19 with TRBJ2-2; D remains ambiguous. The CDR3 spans 11 residues. CDR1 and CDR2 (germline): LNHDA, SQIVND (reference sequence). Trimming stripped 1 base from V and 6 bases from J, with 0 bases between. The CDR3 loop reads CASSIAGELFF. The CDR3 bases are TGTGCCAGTAGTATAGCCGGGGAGCTGTTTTTT.

This clonotype was seen ten or more times. The V gene is TRBV29-1, the J gene TRBJ2-3, with a weak D call TRBD2 (5 bases). The germline V gene encodes CDR1 SQVTM and CDR2 ANQGSEA. Trimming cost V 8 bases and J 4 bases, with 13 bases left between them. CDR3 size: 12 residues. CDR3 bases: TGCAGCCTCAAGACTATTTCAGATACGCAGTATTTT. Encoded protein: CSLKTISDTQYF.

CDR3 in amino acids: CASSLGGGRTDTQYF. CDR3 nucleotides: TGTGCCAGCAGTTTAGGGGGAGGGAGAACAGATACGCAGTATTTT. The J gene is TRBJ2-3, the V gene TRBV12-3 or TRBV12-4, with 7 bases lining up with TRBD2. V was pared by 1 base and J by 3 bases, with 4 bases of the junction left unmatched. The CDR3 spans 15 residues.

The V and J genes are TRBV10-3 and TRBJ2-1, with 12 bases aligning to TRBD2. Germline CDR1 reads ENHRY; CDR2 reads SYGVKD. The junction had 6 bases not matched to a gene; V was cut back by 6 bases and J by 0 bases. This CDR3 is 17 amino acids long. This chain's CDR3 is CAISGTSGRSSYNEQFF. The CDR3 nucleotides read TGTGCCATCAGCGGGACTAGCGGGCGAAGCTCCTACAATGAGCAGTTCTTC.

This clonotype was counted ten times or more. V and J are TRBV20-1 and TRBJ1-2; TRBD1 aligns across 8 bases. V gave up 1 base and J gave up 4 bases; unmatched junction bases: 8. Germline CDR1 reads DFQATT; CDR2 reads SNEGSKA (reference sequence). The CDR3 is 15 residues long. The CDR3 DNA reads TGCAGTGCTAGAGCCATTACAGGGACAGGCTATGGCTACACCTTC. Its translation: CSARAITGTGYGYTF.

The table lists this clonotype with a few counts. V and J are TRBV10-3 and TRBJ2-5; possibly TRBD2 for D (5 bases). With 6 bases removed from V and 3 bases from J, the gap between germline ends came to 11 bases. This CDR3 region has 13 residues. Germline V lookup: CDR1 ENHRY, CDR2 SYGVKD. CDR3 residues: CAIREGGKETQYF. The CDR3 nucleotides are TGTGCCATCAGAGAGGGCGGTAAAGAGACCCAGTACTTC.

In its sample, this clonotype was seen a few times. The chain recombines TRBV6-5 with TRBJ2-7, with D unclear. This CDR3 is built from 13 residues. Germline CDR1 and CDR2: MNHEY and SVGAGI. V dropped 6 bases and J dropped 3 bases, with 12 bases sitting between them. CDR3 protein: CASRRSSDYEQYV. The CDR3 bases are TGTGCCAGCAGACGCTCCTCAGACTACGAGCAGTACGTC.

This clonotype has more than one count but fewer than ten. This chain joins TRBV12-3 or TRBV12-4 and TRBJ2-7; D is undetermined. This CDR3 spans 12 amino acids. V lost 6 bases and J lost 4, with 10 bases in between. CDR3 DNA sequence: TGTGCCAGCAGCCGAAACCCTTACGAGCAGTACTTC. Protein sequence: CASSRNPYEQYF.

This clonotype has more than one count but fewer than ten. The chain joins TRBV18 to TRBJ1-4, with D possibly matching TRBD1 (6 bases). Germline V gives CDR1 KGHSH, CDR2 LQKENI. V was clipped by 2 bases and J by 6 bases, with 22 bases between them. The CDR3 is made up of 18 amino acids. The CDR3: CASSPSSFLQGSDEKLFF. CDR3 nucleotide sequence: TGTGCCAGCTCACCATCCTCCTTCCTACAGGGTTCGGATGAAAAACTGTTTTTT. Full variable domain (remainder filled in from reference TRBV18 and TRBJ1-4): NAGVMQNPRHLVRRRGQEARLRCSPMKGHSHVYWYRQLPEEGLKFMVYLQKENIIDESGMPKERFSAEFPKEGPSILRIQQVVRGDSAAYFCASSPSSFLQGSDEKLFFGSGTQLSVL.

The chain has TRBV5-6 and TRBJ1-1; D unresolved. Trimming pared 2 bases from V and 7 bases from J, leaving 9 bases between. In germline, CDR1 is SGHDT, CDR2 YYEEEE. The CDR3 consists of 12 residues. In DNA form, the CDR3 reads TGTGCCAGCAGCTTTCCGGACCGTGAAGCTTTCTTT. Translating it yields CASSFPDREAFF.

This clonotype was observed a handful of times. The chain couples TRBV12-3 or TRBV12-4 to TRBJ2-6; D might be TRBD1 or TRBD2, each matching 5 bases. The CDR3 is made up of 17 amino acids. V was shortened by 6 bases and J by 5 bases, with 20 bases between the two germline ends. This CDR3 reads CASSFASGRGRANVLTF. Written as DNA, the CDR3 is TGTGCCAGCAGCTTTGCATCAGGACGGGGCAGGGCCAACGTCCTGACTTTC.

J is TRBJ2-1 and V is TRBV12-5; no reliable D call. CDR3 length: 11 amino acids. V lost 7 bases, J lost 8 bases, and 9 bases lay in between. Germline V gene lookup returns CDR1 LGHNT and CDR2 FRNRAP. CDR3 nucleotides: TGTGCTAGTGCTAATGGCGATGAGCAGTTCTTC. Amino acids: CASANGDEQFF. Combining the CDR3 with reference TRBV12-5 and TRBJ2-1 gives the whole variable domain DARVTQTPRHKVTEMGQEVTMRCQPILGHNTVFWYRQTMMQGLELLAYFRNRAPLDDSGMPKDRFSAEMPDATLATLKIQPSEPRDSAVYFCASANGDEQFFGPGTRLTVL.